This TCR beta chain emerged from a study of identical twins. The CDR3 sequence is 17 residues long. V gave up 5 bases and J gave up 0 bases, with 20 bases separating them. General observations from the study: The more abundant beta clonotypes in cord blood had fewer insertions, and memory repertoires did not show this. Analyses of zero insertions could, in part, be confounded by invariant MAIT and iNKT cells.

Healthy Caucasians provided all donations. This clonotype was seen many times. Antigen unknown. Unique molecular identifiers were present on the cDNA, which also gained a universal primer site by template switching. TCRdb re-called the 5' RACE reads with MiXCR, one entry per CDR3 protein. The sample holds around 140,000 distinct CDR3 sequences, roughly 3.5% seen once. Sample: memory T cells sorted from blood. The receptor was isolated from a man aged 18 to 30 in good health. V is TRBV12-3 or TRBV12-4 and J is TRBJ2-7; D possibly corresponds to TRBD2 (6 bases). The DNA of the CDR3 is TGTGCCAGCAGTCCCTCGGGACTTTCCTTAAGCTCCTACGAGCAGTACTTC. Amino acids: CASSPSGLSLSSYEQYF.